Each of the 31 T cell receptor beta chains below was sequenced from the same sample in a study of T cell repertoires in breast cancer. Unpaired genes were suppressed by blocking oligonucleotides during a second nested PCR. TCRdb analysed the emulsion pairing reads with MiXCR anew, one entry per CDR3 protein. The data hold about 40,000 distinct CDR3 sequences, with about 50% observed a single time. An expanded emulsion RT-PCR with primers for all TCR V genes paired CD8+ T cell chains. The specimen was CD8+ T cells. The origin of the receptors is a pool of human donors with breast cancer or a healthy control (not recorded which).

There are a few counts of this clonotype. The chain uses TRBV3-1 and TRBJ2-5; 8 bases line up with TRBD1. The germline V gene has CDR1 LGHDT and CDR2 YNNKEL (reference sequence). The V and J ends lost 0 bases and 0 bases, in that order; junction bases with no gene match: 6. This CDR3 comprises 17 residues. Here the CDR3 reads CASSQDGYRGNQETQYF. The CDR3 nucleotides are TGTGCCAGCAGCCAAGATGGGTACAGGGGGAACCAAGAGACCCAGTACTTC.

This clonotype was observed a handful of times. The CDR3 nucleotides are TGTGCCAGCAGTGAAGGCGATAATTCACCCCTCCACTTT. Translation gives CASSEGDNSPLHF. The chain combines TRBV25-1 with TRBJ1-6; D not certain. Looked up from germline, CDR1 is MGHDK and CDR2 is SYGVNS. CDR3 length: 13 residues. The V and J ends lost 2 bases and 5 bases respectively, with 4 bases between them.

The chain employs TRBV2 and TRBJ1-2; no reliable D call. This CDR3 has 12 amino acids. Germline V CDR1 and CDR2: SNHLY, FYNNEI. Trimming shortened V by 2 bases and J by 4 bases, and 5 bases separated the two germline ends. DNA of the CDR3: TGTGCCAGCAGTGAACAGAGCTATGGCTACACCTTC. The encoded protein is CASSEQSYGYTF.

The chain links TRBV7-6 to TRBJ2-7; D is unclear. The CDR3 has 15 residues. CDR1 and CDR2 (germline): SGHVS, FNYEAQ. V dropped 2 bases and J dropped 5 bases, with 16 bases sitting between them. CDR3 nucleotide sequence: TGTGCCAGCAGCTTAAACGACATTGTCTGGCACGAGCAGTACTTC. Translation gives CASSLNDIVWHEQYF.

Worth noting for this clonotype: Being one base from a much bigger clone, this may be a read error. This chain uses TRBV28 with TRBJ1-1; D may be TRBD1 (6 bases). The germline V gene has CDR1 MDHEN and CDR2 SYDVKM. CDR3 size: 12 residues. The chain's CDR3 is CAIQGPNTEASF. The CDR3 DNA is TGTGCCATCCAGGGGCCGAACACTGAAGCTTCCTTT.

The rearrangement joins TRBV19 to TRBJ1-1, with TRBD1 identical over 11 bases. With 6 bases clipped from V and 3 bases from J, the junction kept 6 bases outside the gene matches. This CDR3 has 15 residues. Germline lookup yields CDR1 LNHDA and CDR2 SQIVND (reference sequence). This CDR3 is CASSLRDRGDTEAFF. The CDR3 DNA sequence: TGTGCCAGTAGCCTCCGGGACAGGGGGGACACTGAAGCTTTCTTT.

This clonotype came up a few times. The chain couples TRBV5-1 to TRBJ2-1; either TRBD1 or TRBD2 may supply D (6 bases each). Germline assignment: CDR1 SGHRS and CDR2 YFSETQ. The CDR3 totals 13 residues. V dropped 6 bases and J dropped 10 bases, with 17 bases sitting between them. The CDR3 bases are TGCGCCAGCAAGGTTGGGGGGACACAGGAGCAGTTCTTC. The encoded protein is CASKVGGTQEQFF.

V and J are TRBV6-1 and TRBJ1-4; TRBD1 matches 8 bases. There are 14 residues in the CDR3. J lost 6 bases, V lost 5 bases, and 5 bases had no gene match. The germline gives CDR1 MNHNS, CDR2 SASEGT. The CDR3 DNA reads as TGTGCCAGCAGTTCAGGGGGCGCGGATGAAAAACTGTTTTTT. Its protein is CASSSGGADEKLFF.

In this sample, this clonotype turned up many times. The rearrangement uses TRBV27 and TRBJ1-1; tentative D call: TRBD1 (5 bases). Germline loops: CDR1 MNHEY, CDR2 SMNVEV (reference sequence). The CDR3 contains 13 residues. Trimming shortened V by 3 bases and J by 1 base, and 6 bases separated the two germline ends. In DNA, the CDR3 is TGTGCCAGCAGTTTGAGGGGGAACACTGAAGCTTTCTTT. Residues: CASSLRGNTEAFF.

This chain connects TRBV4-1 to TRBJ1-4, with TRBD1 matching 10 bases. CDR3 size: 17 residues. Germline V gene data show CDR1 as MGHRA and CDR2 as YSYEKL. Germline trimming cut 1 base from V and 1 base from J; bases unmatched to any gene: 3. The CDR3 DNA reads as TGCGCCAGCAGCCAAGGACAGGGGGCTGGAACTAATGAAAAACTGTTTTTT. Amino acids: CASSQGQGAGTNEKLFF.

The chain employs TRBV20-1 and TRBJ2-5; TRBD2 matches 9 bases. The V gene's germline CDR1 is DFQATT and CDR2 SNEGSKA (reference sequence). The trim removed 6 bases at V and 5 bases at J, leaving 25 bases unmatched. The CDR3 runs 19 residues. The DNA of the CDR3 is TGCAGTGCCGCCCCCGCCGGGGGAGATTCACTAGCGGGCAGGGAGACCCAGTACTTC. Translating gives CSAAPAGGDSLAGRETQYF.

A word on this clonotype: The junction departs from the called germline gene at one end, perhaps through a read error. The chain carries TRBV6-6 and TRBJ1-2, with no clear D. The CDR3 extends over 13 amino acids. CDR1 and CDR2 (germline): MNHNY, SVGAGI (reference sequence). CDR3 DNA: TGCGCCAGCAGTGTACAGAGGAACTATGGCTACACCTTC. Translating it yields CASSVQRNYGYTF.

V is TRBV20-1 and J is TRBJ2-1; TRBD2 agrees at 14 bases. The junction had 9 bases not matched to a gene; V was cut back by 0 bases and J by 11 bases. Germline V CDR1 and CDR2: DFQATT, SNEGSKA (reference sequence). The CDR3 loop spans 16 amino acids. CDR3 region: CSARDPGTSGSIKQFF. The CDR3 DNA reads TGCAGTGCTAGAGATCCGGGGACTAGCGGGAGTATTAAGCAGTTCTTC.

The CDR3, as DNA: TGTGCCAGCAGTGCAAGGGTTAGAACTGAAGCTTTCTTT. Protein product: CASSARVRTEAFF. This chain links TRBV2 with TRBJ1-1; D remains ambiguous. There are 13 residues in the CDR3. Trimming took off 4 bases at V and 5 bases at J, with 11 bases between the two ends. The germline V gene has CDR1 SNHLY and CDR2 FYNNEI.

Notes on this clonotype: One end of the junction fails to match germline, which may point to a read error. The chain joins TRBV15 to TRBJ1-4; unclear D gene. The CDR3 covers 13 residues. Looked up from germline, CDR1 is LNHNV and CDR2 is YYDKDF (reference sequence). CDR3 nucleotide sequence: TGTGCCACCTCTTCGCAGTTTAATGAAAAACTGGTTTTT. The encoded protein is CATSSQFNEKLVF.

This clonotype was counted only a few times. The gene calls are TRBV7-2 and TRBJ1-2; D is perhaps TRBD1 (5 bases). CDR1 and CDR2 (germline): SGHTA, FQGNSA. This CDR3 has 14 amino acids. Trimming stripped 5 bases from V and 3 bases from J, with 13 bases between. The CDR3 DNA reads as TGTGCCAGCAGCCCTCCCGGGGCCCACTATGGCTACACCTTC. The encoded protein is CASSPPGAHYGYTF.

The rearrangement uses TRBV10-2 and TRBJ2-1; D gene uncertain. The CDR3 contains 14 residues. Trimming cost V 6 bases and J 8 bases, with 17 bases left between them. CDR1 and CDR2 (germline): WSHSY, SAAADI. CDR3 protein: CASRDLPNVHEQFF. The CDR3 DNA is TGCGCCAGCAGGGACCTCCCGAACGTGCATGAGCAGTTCTTC.

Notes on this clonotype: Sequence at one end of the junction differs from germline and may be a read error. V and J are TRBV20-1 and TRBJ1-1; the D gene is possibly TRBD1 (5 bases). Germline-derived CDR1 and CDR2 are DFQATT and SNEGSKA (reference sequence). The CDR3 totals 13 residues. CDR3 residues: CSALGREETEAFF. CDR3 nucleotide sequence: TGCAGTGCTTTGGGACGGGAGGAAACTGAGGCTTTCTTT.

The rearrangement joins TRBV19 to TRBJ1-2, with D unclear. Trimming pared 4 bases from V and 9 bases from J, leaving 9 bases between. CDR1 LNHDA and CDR2 SQIVND come from the germline V gene (reference sequence). The CDR3 is 11 residues long. CDR3 amino acids: CASSSYRSYTF. The CDR3, as DNA: TGTGCCAGTAGTAGCTACAGAAGCTACACCTTC.

For this clonotype: One end of the junction varies from germline; a read error may be responsible. V and J are TRBV25-1 and TRBJ1-1; no reliable D call. In germline, CDR1 is MGHDK, CDR2 SYGVNS. CDR3 length: 13 residues. The DNA for the CDR3 is TGCGCCAGCAGTGACATGGTCAGCACTGAAGCTTTCTTT. As protein: CASSDMVSTEAFF.

Concerning this clonotype itself: Germline and junction disagree at one end, which may indicate a read error. The chain links TRBV2 to TRBJ1-1; D perhaps matches TRBD1 (5 bases). CDR1 and CDR2 (germline): SNHLY, FYNNEI. This CDR3 is 13 amino acids long. CDR3 in amino acids: CASSRDANTEAFF. The DNA for the CDR3 is TGTGCCAGCAGTCGGGACGCCAACACTGAAGCTTTTTTT.

This rearrangement joins TRBV20-1 to TRBJ2-5; 7 bases agree with TRBD2. V gave up 3 bases and J gave up 4 bases; unmatched junction bases: 17. This CDR3 region has 17 residues. Germline V CDR1 and CDR2: DFQATT, SNEGSKA (reference sequence). The CDR3 DNA is TGCAGTGCTAGCCAACCTAGCGGCCTCTCCTTTTTAGAGACCCAGTACTTC. As protein: CSASQPSGLSFLETQYF.

The chain recombines TRBV19 with TRBJ1-1; no clear D. Germline V gene sequence: CDR1 LNHDA, CDR2 SQIVND (reference sequence). Trimming removed 3 bases at V and 4 bases at J, with 12 bases between. This CDR3 is built from 14 residues. CDR3 sequence (DNA): TGTGCCAGTAGTATTGTAGGCAGAAGCACTGAAGCTTTCTTT. This encodes CASSIVGRSTEAFF.

CDR3 region: CASSLVSSTEAFF. The CDR3 DNA reads as TGTGCCAGCAGCCTTGTAAGCTCCACTGAAGCTTTCTTT. The chain joins TRBV25-1 to TRBJ1-1, with D unresolved. The V gene's germline CDR1 is MGHDK and CDR2 SYGVNS. With 6 bases removed from V and 4 bases from J, the gap between germline ends came to 12 bases. This CDR3 contains 13 residues. Full variable domain (remainder filled in from reference TRBV25-1 and TRBJ1-1): EADIYQTPRYLVIGTGKKITLECSQTMGHDKMYWYQQDPGMELHLIHYSYGVNSTEKGDLSSESTVSRIRTEHFPLTLESARPSHTSQYLCASSLVSSTEAFFGQGTRLTVV.

This clonotype was seen a few times. The CDR3 DNA sequence: TGTGCCAGCAGTTATCGACATGGGGGAACCGGGGAGCTGTTTTTT. Residues: CASSYRHGGTGELFF. The V call is TRBV5-4, the J call TRBJ2-2, with D perhaps assigned TRBD1 or TRBD2 (5 bases each). The germline CDR1 and CDR2 sequences are SGHNT and YYREEE (reference sequence). Trimming stripped 5 bases from V and 5 bases from J, with 16 bases between. This CDR3 comprises 15 residues.

The chain uses TRBV7-3 and TRBJ2-7; possible D gene TRBD1, 6 bases. V was trimmed by 0 bases and J by 4 bases, leaving 10 bases between them. Germline CDR1 reads SGHTA; CDR2 reads FQGTGA. CDR3 length: 14 amino acids. In DNA form, the CDR3 reads TGTGCCAGCAGCTTAACGGCAGGGGCATACGAGCAGTACTTC. It encodes CASSLTAGAYEQYF.

The V call is TRBV5-1, the J call TRBJ1-1, with D tentatively TRBD1 (5 bases). The V end was cut by 7 bases, the J end by 5 bases, with 12 bases between. The length of the CDR3 is 12 residues. Germline assignment: CDR1 SGHRS and CDR2 YFSETQ. The CDR3 DNA follows: TGCGCCAGCGGAGGGGATCGGACTGAAGCTTTCTTT. This translates into CASGGDRTEAFF.

This clonotype was detected many times. This chain links TRBV27 with TRBJ1-2; D unclear. The CDR3 runs 14 residues. CDR1 and CDR2 (germline): MNHEY, SMNVEV (reference sequence). The ends were cut back, 8 bases at V and 3 bases at J, with 16 bases in the middle. This CDR3 is CASAPGYLHYGYTF. DNA of the CDR3: TGTGCCAGCGCCCCGGGGTACCTACACTATGGCTACACCTTC.

The chain employs TRBV10-3 and TRBJ2-5, with TRBD2 identical over 10 bases. The germline gives CDR1 ENHRY, CDR2 SYGVKD. This CDR3 comprises 16 residues. With 2 bases clipped from V and 4 bases from J, the junction kept 7 bases outside the gene matches. CDR3 DNA: TGTGCCATCAGTGAGGCCCAGCGGGGGGGCGTAGAGACCCAGTACTTC. Amino acids: CAISEAQRGGVETQYF.

The count of this clonotype is one. The genes are TRBV3-1 and TRBJ2-1; 9 bases align to TRBD2. The length of the CDR3 is 14 residues. The V and J ends lost 4 bases and 6 bases, in that order; junction bases with no gene match: 4. Germline V lookup: CDR1 LGHDT, CDR2 YNNKEL (reference sequence). CDR3 residues: CASSRAGGGNEQFF. CDR3 coding DNA: TGTGCCAGCAGCCGAGCGGGAGGAGGCAATGAGCAGTTCTTC.

This chain connects TRBV6-1 to TRBJ2-2, with D possibly TRBD1 on 6 matching bases. There are 15 residues in the CDR3. Germline CDR1 reads MNHNS; CDR2 reads SASEGT. V was trimmed by 5 bases and J by 6 bases, leaving 16 bases between them. This chain's CDR3 is CASSKSGTFAGELFF. The CDR3 DNA sequence: TGTGCCAGCAGTAAATCCGGGACATTTGCCGGGGAGCTGTTTTTT.